This TCR beta chain was profiled in a study of identical twins. The CDR3 sequence is 13 residues long. CDR1 and CDR2 (germline): SGHVS, FQNEAQ. Between the trimmed V and J ends, which lost 5 bases and 2 bases, there was a span of 10 bases. Template switching, a step in the protocol, added a universal primer site, and cDNA carried unique molecular identifiers. TCRdb reprocessed the 5' RACE reads via MiXCR and lists one record per CDR3 protein. The table records 350,000 or so distinct CDR3 sequences, around 9% of them present only once. Overall study results and limits: Findings came from cross-sectional statistics, without long-term follow-up of donors. Where beta out-of-frame sequences were concerned, excess twin sharing was weaker. Memory repertoires showed no such pattern, whereas abundant cord blood beta clonotypes carried fewer insertions.

To note about this clonotype: Its specificity is not known.

The chain combines TRBV7-8 with TRBJ2-7, with D possibly matching TRBD1 (5 bases). The origin of this receptor is a woman between 45 and 60 years old in good health. The sequenced sample consisted of naive T cells sorted from blood. CDR3 nucleotides: TGTGCCAGCAGCCCAGACAGCGCCTACGAGCAGTACTTC. Translation gives CASSPDSAYEQYF. The whole variable domain, remainder taken from reference TRBV7-8 and TRBJ2-7, is GAGVSQSPRYKVAKRGQDVALRCDPISGHVSLFWYQQALGQGPEFLTYFQNEAQLDKSGLPSDRFFAERPEGSVSTLKIQRTQQEDSAVYLCASSPDSAYEQYFGPGTRLTVT.